This passage covers 10 T cell receptor beta chains from one sample sequenced in a study of blood T cell repertoires in COVID-19. This table comes from immunoSEQ multiplex PCR, and its TCRdb copy is limited to in-frame clones, with some not included. The data show approximately 250,000 clones, 88% seen once. Sequenced sample: PBMCs or T cells enriched from blood (not recorded which). The receptor source for this set is a woman aged 40 to 50 with acute COVID-19.

J is TRBJ2-7 and V is TRBV30, with a tentative D call TRBD1 (5 bases). CDR3 length: 14 amino acids. Germline lookup yields CDR1 GTSNPN and CDR2 SVGIG (reference sequence). V lost 2 bases, J lost 0 bases, and 11 bases lay in between. As DNA, the CDR3 is TGTGCCTGGAGTCAGGGTCCTAGCTCCTACGAGCAGTACTTC. It encodes CAWSQGPSSYEQYF.

J is TRBJ2-3 and V is TRBV29-1, with D unclear. Germline V lookup: CDR1 SQVTM, CDR2 ANQGSEA. V gave up 6 bases and J gave up 2 bases, with 12 bases separating them. CDR3 size: 13 residues. Here the CDR3 DNA reads TGCAGCGTCTACGGTTTATACACAGATACGCAGTATTTT. Protein: CSVYGLYTDTQYF.

In its sample, this clone was seen once. The chain links TRBV5-1 to TRBJ1-6; weak D call: TRBD1 (6 bases). CDR3 length equals 14 residues. From germline, CDR1 is SGHRS and CDR2 YFSETQ. With 1 base removed from V and 5 bases from J, the gap between germline ends came to 7 bases. CDR3 in DNA: TGCGCCAGCAGCTTGACAGGGAATAATTCACCCCTCCACTTT. Its protein is CASSLTGNNSPLHF.

The J gene is TRBJ2-5, the V gene TRBV7-9; the match to TRBD2 covers 8 bases. Germline-derived CDR1 and CDR2 are SEHNR and FQNEAQ (reference sequence). This CDR3 is 14 amino acids long. V trimming: 2 bases; J trimming: 5 bases; junction bases outside the gene matches: 4. CDR3 bases: TGTGCCAGCAGCTTATCTGCGGGGGGCGAGACCCAGTACTTC. This codes for CASSLSAGGETQYF.

This clone was recorded once. The rearrangement joins TRBV18 to TRBJ2-5; D is perhaps TRBD2 (6 bases). Per germline, CDR1 KGHSH and CDR2 LQKENI. V shed 4 bases and J shed 3 bases, with 12 bases lying between them. This CDR3 spans 14 amino acids. The DNA for the CDR3 is TGTGCCAGCTCACGGGGTTCGGGAGAAGAGACCCAGTACTTC. Amino acid sequence: CASSRGSGEETQYF.

The rearrangement links TRBV10-2 to TRBJ1-4, with 11 bases identical to TRBD1. CDR1 is WSHSY, CDR2 SAAADI, per germline. J gave up 4 bases and V 7 bases, and 5 bases lay outside the gene matches. CDR3 length: 15 amino acids. In DNA, the CDR3 is TGCGCCAGCAAGAGGACAGGGGGCGATAATGAAAAACTGTTTTTT. Its translation is CASKRTGGDNEKLFF.

The genes are TRBV6-5 and TRBJ1-4; D remains ambiguous. The V gene's germline CDR1 is MNHEY and CDR2 SVGAGI. This CDR3 has 16 amino acids. V was pared by 0 bases and J by 7 bases, with 15 bases between. In nucleotides, the CDR3 is TGTGCCAGCAGTTACTCGAATTGGAGCCCGGGTGAAAAACTGTTTTTT. Its translation: CASSYSNWSPGEKLFF.

This rearrangement joins TRBV11-2 to TRBJ2-1; D gene uncertain. The V end lost 5 bases, the J end lost 6 bases, and 14 bases lay between the germline ends. This CDR3 spans 14 amino acids. Looked up from germline, CDR1 is SGHAT and CDR2 is FQNNGV. CDR3 amino acids: CASSPANALNEQFF. DNA of the CDR3: TGTGCCAGCAGCCCCGCTAATGCCCTCAATGAGCAGTTCTTC.

The chain uses TRBV24-1 and TRBJ2-3, with 12 bases identical to TRBD1. CDR3 length equals 17 residues. With 3 bases clipped from V and 4 bases from J, the junction kept 7 bases outside the gene matches. Germline V gene lookup returns CDR1 KGHDR and CDR2 SFDVKD. Here the CDR3 DNA reads TGTGCCACCAGTGATCCGGGACAGGGGGCGGGTGCAGATACGCAGTATTTT. The encoded protein is CATSDPGQGAGADTQYF.

V and J are TRBV12-3 or TRBV12-4 and TRBJ1-5; the D is unclear. The germline V and J ends were trimmed by 2 bases and 4 bases, with 6 bases remaining between them. There are 13 residues in the CDR3. The CDR3 protein is CASSLIRNQPQHF. In nucleotides, the CDR3 is TGTGCCAGCAGTTTAATACGGAATCAGCCCCAGCATTTT.